Below, one T cell receptor beta chain is given with its context. Its antigen remains unknown. These data originate in a study of cytomegalovirus exposure and HLA in healthy donors. Study-level findings and limits: Several V segments, TRBV6-2 and TRBV6-3 among them, could not be told apart and were dropped.

Participants comprised healthy donors of bone marrow. PCR primers comprised 60 Vbeta and 13 Jbeta primers. Measured with immunoSEQ multiplex PCR; TCRdb has only the in-frame clones, and not every one. The table has approximately 170,000 clones, approximately 81% seen once. Trimming stripped 5 bases from V and 5 bases from J, with 18 bases between. This CDR3 spans 15 amino acids. CDR1 LNHDA and CDR2 SQIVND come from the germline V gene (reference sequence). The rearrangement joins TRBV19 to TRBJ2-5, with D possibly matching TRBD1 (6 bases). The sequenced material came from PBMCs. The receptor's source is a male donor in good health and CMV-seronegative. CDR3 region: CASSQTGFLRETQYF. DNA of the CDR3: TGTGCCAGTAGTCAAACAGGGTTTTTACGGGAGACCCAGTACTTC.